This TCR beta chain was identified in a study of blood T cell repertoires in COVID-19. Study-level information: T cells, B-cell-depleted T cells, or PBMCs supplied cDNA or gDNA.

Germline values: CDR1 LGHNA, CDR2 YNFKEQ. The V and J ends lost 0 bases and 6 bases respectively, with 8 bases between them. The CDR3 is 14 residues long. In the original analysis: Estimated nucleated cell counts came from reference gene primer amplification. Clones were read by immunoSEQ multiplex PCR, and TCRdb kept only the in-frame ones, dropping some. V and J calls and clone size are as listed in that table; D and trimming were resolved from the DNA. The sample lists about 150,000 clones; about nine tenths were seen once. Ages ranged from about 18 to 89 years, with residence in about 23 US areas. In assigning cohorts, the study relied on participant-reported clinical history.

Sequencing was performed on PBMCs or T cells enriched from blood (not recorded which). The J gene is TRBJ2-2, the V gene TRBV4-2; D perhaps matches TRBD2 (5 bases). The origin of this receptor is a woman between 35 and 50 years old who had been exposed to COVID-19. The CDR3 region is CASSQEASSGELFF. The CDR3 DNA is TGTGCCAGCAGCCAAGAGGCTAGCTCCGGGGAGCTGTTTTTT.